This T cell receptor beta chain was recovered during a study of CD8 T cells in Susac syndrome. Study-wide findings and caveats: The study admitted that it had a relatively small number of individuals in its TCR sequencing and HLA analysis. When the CD4+ T cell repertoires of patients with Susac syndrome were examined, they did not show any clonal expansion.

A note on this clonotype: The antigen remains unidentified.

After extraction with the RNeasy kit, 0.5 to 1 ug of the RNA was reverse transcribed using random hexamers. It was immunoSEQ multiplex PCR that amplified TCR beta CDR3 across 54 Vbeta and 13 Jbeta. MiXCR, applied by TCRdb to the immunoSEQ multiplex PCR reads, yields one record per CDR3 protein. The sample carries about 200,000 distinct CDR3 sequences, more than 85% recorded once. Unmatched junction bases numbered 10, after V lost 4 bases and J lost 10 bases. The germline CDR1 and CDR2 sequences are SGHRS and YFSETQ. The CDR3 runs to 14 residues. Bulk CD8+ and CD4+ cells came from magnetic negative isolation; CD8+ TEMRA by FACS.

The chain uses TRBV5-1 and TRBJ1-4; 7 nucleotides align to TRBD1. The receptor was derived from a human donor with Susac syndrome. Material for sequencing was CD4+ T cells from PBMCs. CDR3 sequence: CASSTGQSYAKLFF. Here the CDR3 DNA reads TGCGCCAGCAGCACGGGACAGTCTTATGCAAAACTGTTTTTT. Full variable domain (missing parts from reference TRBV5-1 and TRBJ1-4): KAGVTQTPRYLIKTRGQQVTLSCSPISGHRSVSWYQQTPGQGLQFLFEYFSETQRNKGNFPGRFSGRQFSNSRSEMNVSTLELGDSALYLCASSTGQSYAKLFFGSGTQLSVL.